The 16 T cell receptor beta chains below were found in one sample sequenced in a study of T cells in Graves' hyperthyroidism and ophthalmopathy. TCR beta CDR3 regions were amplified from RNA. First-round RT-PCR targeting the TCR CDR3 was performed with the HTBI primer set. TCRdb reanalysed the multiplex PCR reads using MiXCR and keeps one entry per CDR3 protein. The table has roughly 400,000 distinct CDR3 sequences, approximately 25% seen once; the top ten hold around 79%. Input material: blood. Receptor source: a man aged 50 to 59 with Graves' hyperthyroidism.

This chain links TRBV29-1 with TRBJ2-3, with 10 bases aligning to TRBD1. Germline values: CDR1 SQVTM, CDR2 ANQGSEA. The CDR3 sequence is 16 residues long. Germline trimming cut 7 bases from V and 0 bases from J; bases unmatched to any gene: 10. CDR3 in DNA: TGCAGCGCCCGTGACAGGGGGCCTACTAGCACAGATACGCAGTATTTT. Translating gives CSARDRGPTSTDTQYF.

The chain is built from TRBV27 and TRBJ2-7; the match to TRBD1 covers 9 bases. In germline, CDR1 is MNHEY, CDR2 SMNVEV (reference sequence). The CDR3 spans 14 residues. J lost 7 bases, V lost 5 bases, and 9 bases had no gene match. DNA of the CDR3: TGTGCCAGCAGTCCTGGACAGGGGCTGGGGGAGCAGTACTTC. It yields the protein CASSPGQGLGEQYF.

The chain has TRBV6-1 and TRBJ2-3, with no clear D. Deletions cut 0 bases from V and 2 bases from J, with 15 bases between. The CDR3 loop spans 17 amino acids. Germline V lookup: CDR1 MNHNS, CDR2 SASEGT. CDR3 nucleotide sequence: TGTGCCAGCAGTGAAGCGGGCATGGGTCTCGACACAGATACGCAGTATTTT. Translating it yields CASSEAGMGLDTDTQYF.

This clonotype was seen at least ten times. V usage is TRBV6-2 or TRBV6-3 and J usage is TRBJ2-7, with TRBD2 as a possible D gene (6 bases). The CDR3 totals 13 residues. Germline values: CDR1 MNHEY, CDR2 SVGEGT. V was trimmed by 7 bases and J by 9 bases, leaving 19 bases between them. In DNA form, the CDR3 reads TGTGCCAGCAACCCAGTCCGGGGGTCGTGGCAGTACTTC. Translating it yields CASNPVRGSWQYF.

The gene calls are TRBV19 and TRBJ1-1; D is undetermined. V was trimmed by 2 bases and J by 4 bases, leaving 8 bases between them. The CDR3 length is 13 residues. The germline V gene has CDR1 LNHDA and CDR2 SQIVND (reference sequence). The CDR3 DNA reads TGTGCCAGTAGTATAAACAGCGGCACTGAAGCTTTCTTT. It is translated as CASSINSGTEAFF.

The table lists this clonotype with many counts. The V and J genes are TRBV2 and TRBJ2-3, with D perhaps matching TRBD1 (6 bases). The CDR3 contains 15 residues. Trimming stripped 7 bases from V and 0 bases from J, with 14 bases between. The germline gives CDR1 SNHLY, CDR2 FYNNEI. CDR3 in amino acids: CASNRGTSSTDTQYF. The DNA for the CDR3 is TGTGCCAGCAACAGAGGGACATCTAGCACAGATACGCAGTATTTT. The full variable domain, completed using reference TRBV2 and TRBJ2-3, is EPEVTQTPSHQVTQMGQEVILRCVPISNHLYFYWYRQILGQKVEFLVSFYNNEISEKSEIFDDQFSVERPDGSNFTLKIRSTKLEDSAMYFCASNRGTSSTDTQYFGPGTRLTVL.

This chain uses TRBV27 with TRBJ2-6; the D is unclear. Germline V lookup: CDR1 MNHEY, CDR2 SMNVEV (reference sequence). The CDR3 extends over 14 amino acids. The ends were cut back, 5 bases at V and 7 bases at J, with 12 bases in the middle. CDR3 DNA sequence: TGTGCCAGCAGTCCTTGGTTAGGCGCCAACGTCCTGACTTTC. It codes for CASSPWLGANVLTF.

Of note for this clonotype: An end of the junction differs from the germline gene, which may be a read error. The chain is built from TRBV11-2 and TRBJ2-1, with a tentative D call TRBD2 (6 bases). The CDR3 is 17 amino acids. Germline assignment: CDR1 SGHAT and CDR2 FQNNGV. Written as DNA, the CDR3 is TGTGCCAGCAGCTCGGGGACTTTTTCTTCCTCCTACAATGAGCGGTTCTTC. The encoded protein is CASSSGTFSSSYNERFF.

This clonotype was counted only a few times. Here the CDR3 reads CASSSSRTYSYEQYF. CDR3 nucleotides: TGTGCCAGCTCATCCTCTCGTACTTACTCCTACGAGCAGTACTTC. The chain combines TRBV18 with TRBJ2-7; D ambiguous. Trimming took 5 bases from V and 0 from J, leaving 14 bases between them. Germline assignment: CDR1 KGHSH and CDR2 LQKENI. The CDR3 extends over 15 amino acids.

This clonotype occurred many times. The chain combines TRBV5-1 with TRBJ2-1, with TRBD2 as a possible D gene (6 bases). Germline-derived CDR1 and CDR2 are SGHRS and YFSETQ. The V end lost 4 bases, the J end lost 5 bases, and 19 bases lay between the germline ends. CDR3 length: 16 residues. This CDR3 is CASSTGLQARDNEQFF. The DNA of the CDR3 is TGCGCCAGCAGCACGGGACTTCAGGCGCGGGACAATGAGCAGTTCTTC.

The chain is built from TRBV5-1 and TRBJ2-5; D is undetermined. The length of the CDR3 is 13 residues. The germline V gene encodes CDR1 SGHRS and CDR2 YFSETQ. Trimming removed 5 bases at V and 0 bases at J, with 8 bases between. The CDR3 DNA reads TGCGCCAGCAGACGAGAGTACCAAGAGACCCAGTACTTC. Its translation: CASRREYQETQYF.

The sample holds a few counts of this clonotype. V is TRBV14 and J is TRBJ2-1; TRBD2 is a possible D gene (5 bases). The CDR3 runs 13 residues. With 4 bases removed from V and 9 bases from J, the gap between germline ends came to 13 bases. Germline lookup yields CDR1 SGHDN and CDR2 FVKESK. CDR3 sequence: CASSPTTSSEQFF. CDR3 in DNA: TGTGCCAGCAGCCCGACTACCTCCAGTGAGCAGTTCTTC.

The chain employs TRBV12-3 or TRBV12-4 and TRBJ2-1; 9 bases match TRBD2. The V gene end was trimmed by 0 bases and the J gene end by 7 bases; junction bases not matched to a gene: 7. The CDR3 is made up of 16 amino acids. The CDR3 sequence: CASSLAKTSGRNEQFF. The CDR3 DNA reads TGTGCCAGCAGTTTAGCCAAGACTAGCGGCCGTAATGAGCAGTTCTTC.

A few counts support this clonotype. The CDR3 nucleotides read TGCAGTGCTAGTGGCAACTATGGCTACACCTTC. It translates to CSASGNYGYTF. The chain couples TRBV20-1 to TRBJ1-2, with unresolved D. Germline values: CDR1 DFQATT, CDR2 SNEGSKA (reference sequence). The V gene lost 3 bases and the J gene lost 2 bases, with 4 bases spanning the gap. This CDR3 spans 11 amino acids.

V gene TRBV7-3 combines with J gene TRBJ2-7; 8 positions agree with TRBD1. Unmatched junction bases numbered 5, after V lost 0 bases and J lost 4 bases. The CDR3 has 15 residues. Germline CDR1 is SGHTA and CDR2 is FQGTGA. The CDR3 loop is CASSLTWTGPYEQYF. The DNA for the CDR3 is TGTGCCAGCAGCTTAACATGGACAGGGCCGTACGAGCAGTACTTC.

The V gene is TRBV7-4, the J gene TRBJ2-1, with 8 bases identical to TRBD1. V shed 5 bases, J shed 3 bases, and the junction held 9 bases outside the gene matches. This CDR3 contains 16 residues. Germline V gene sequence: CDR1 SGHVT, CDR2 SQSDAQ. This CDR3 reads CASSVGEGQGYNEQFF. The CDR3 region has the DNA TGTGCCAGCAGCGTAGGAGAAGGACAGGGCTACAATGAGCAGTTCTTC.